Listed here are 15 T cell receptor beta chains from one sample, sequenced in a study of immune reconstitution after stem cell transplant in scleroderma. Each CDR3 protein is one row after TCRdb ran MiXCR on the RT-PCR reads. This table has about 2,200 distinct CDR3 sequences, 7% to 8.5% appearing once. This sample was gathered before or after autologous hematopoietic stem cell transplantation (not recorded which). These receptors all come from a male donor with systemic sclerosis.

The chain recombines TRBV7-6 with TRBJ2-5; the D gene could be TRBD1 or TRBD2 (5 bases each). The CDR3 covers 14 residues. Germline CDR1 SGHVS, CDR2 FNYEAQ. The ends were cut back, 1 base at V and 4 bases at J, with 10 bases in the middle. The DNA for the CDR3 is TGTGCCAGCAGCTTAGAACTGAGGGGAGAGACCCAGTACTTC. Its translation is CASSLELRGETQYF. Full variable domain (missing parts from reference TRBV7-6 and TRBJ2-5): GAGVSQSPRYKVTKRGQDVALRCDPISGHVSLYWYRQALGQGPEFLTYFNYEAQQDKSGLPNDRFSAERPEGSISTLTIQRTEQRDSAMYRCASSLELRGETQYFGPGTRLLVL.

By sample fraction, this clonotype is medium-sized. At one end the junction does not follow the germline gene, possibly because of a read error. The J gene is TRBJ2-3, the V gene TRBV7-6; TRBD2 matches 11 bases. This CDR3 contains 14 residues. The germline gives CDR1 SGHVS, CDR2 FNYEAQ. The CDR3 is CASSLAGGADTQYF. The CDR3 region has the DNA TGTGCCAGCAGCCTAGCGGGGGGAGCAGATACGCAGTATTTT. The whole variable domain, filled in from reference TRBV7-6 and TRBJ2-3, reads GAGVSQSPRYKVTKRGQDVALRCDPISGHVSLYWYRQALGQGPEFLTYFNYEAQQDKSGLPNDRFSAERPEGSISTLTIQRTEQRDSAMYRCASSLAGGADTQYFGPGTRLTVL.

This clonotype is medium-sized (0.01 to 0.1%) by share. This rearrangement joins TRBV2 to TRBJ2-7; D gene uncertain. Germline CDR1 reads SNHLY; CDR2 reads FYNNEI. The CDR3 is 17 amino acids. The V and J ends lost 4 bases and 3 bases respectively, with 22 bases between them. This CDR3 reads CASSVTAPRFYVYEQYF. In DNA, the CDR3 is TGTGCCAGCAGTGTTACGGCCCCAAGGTTCTACGTCTACGAGCAGTACTTC. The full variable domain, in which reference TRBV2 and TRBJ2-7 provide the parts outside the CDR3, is EPEVTQTPSHQVTQMGQEVILRCVPISNHLYFYWYRQILGQKVEFLVSFYNNEISEKSEIFDDQFSVERPDGSNFTLKIRSTKLEDSAMYFCASSVTAPRFYVYEQYFGPGTRLTVT.

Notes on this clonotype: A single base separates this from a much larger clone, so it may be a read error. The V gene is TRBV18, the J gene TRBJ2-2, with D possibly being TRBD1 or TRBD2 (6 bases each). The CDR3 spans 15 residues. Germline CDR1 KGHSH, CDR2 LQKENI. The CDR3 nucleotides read TGTGCCAGCCCACCCCAAGGGGGGAAGACCGGGGAGCTGTTTTTT. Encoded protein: CASPPQGGKTGELFF.

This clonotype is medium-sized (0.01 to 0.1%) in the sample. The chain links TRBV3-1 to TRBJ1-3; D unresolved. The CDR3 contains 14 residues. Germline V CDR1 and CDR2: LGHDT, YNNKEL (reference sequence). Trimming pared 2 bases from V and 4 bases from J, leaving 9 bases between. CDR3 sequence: CASSQSEGGNTIYF. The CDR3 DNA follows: TGTGCCAGCAGCCAATCCGAAGGGGGAAACACCATATATTTT.

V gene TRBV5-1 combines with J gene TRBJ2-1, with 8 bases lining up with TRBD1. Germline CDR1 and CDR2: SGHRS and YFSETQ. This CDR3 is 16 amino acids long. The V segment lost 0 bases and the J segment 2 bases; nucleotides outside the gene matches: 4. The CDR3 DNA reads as TGCGCCAGCAGCTTGGGTGGGACAGGTACCTACAATGAGCAGTTCTTC. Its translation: CASSLGGTGTYNEQFF.

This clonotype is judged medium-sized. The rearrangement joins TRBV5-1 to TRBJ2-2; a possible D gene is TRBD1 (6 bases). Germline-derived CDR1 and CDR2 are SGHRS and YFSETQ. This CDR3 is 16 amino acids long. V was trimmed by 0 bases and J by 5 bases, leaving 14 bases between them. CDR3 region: CASSLESGVATGELFF. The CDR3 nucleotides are TGCGCCAGCAGCTTGGAATCAGGGGTGGCGACCGGGGAGCTGTTTTTT.

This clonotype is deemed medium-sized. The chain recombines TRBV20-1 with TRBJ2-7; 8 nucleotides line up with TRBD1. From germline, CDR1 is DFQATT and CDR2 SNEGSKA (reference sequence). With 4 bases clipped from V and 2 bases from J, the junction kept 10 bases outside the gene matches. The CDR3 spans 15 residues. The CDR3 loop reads CSATTRDRLAYEQYF. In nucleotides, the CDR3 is TGCAGTGCTACGACCAGGGACAGGCTCGCCTACGAGCAGTACTTC.

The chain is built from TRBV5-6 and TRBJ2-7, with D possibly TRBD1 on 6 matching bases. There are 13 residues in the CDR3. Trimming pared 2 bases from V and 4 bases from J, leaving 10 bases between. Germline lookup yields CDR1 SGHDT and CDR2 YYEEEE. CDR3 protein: CASSFYRVYEQYF. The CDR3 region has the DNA TGTGCCAGCAGCTTTTACAGGGTTTACGAGCAGTACTTC.

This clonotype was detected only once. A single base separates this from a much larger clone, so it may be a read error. The CDR3 reads CASSPPGLPTDTQYF. CDR3 DNA: TGTGCCAGCAGCCCCCCGGGACTACCAACAGATACGCAGTATTTT. The chain joins TRBV5-8 to TRBJ2-3; 7 positions match TRBD2. CDR3 size: 15 residues. The germline CDR1 and CDR2 sequences are SGHTS and YDEGEE. V gave up 4 bases and J gave up 3 bases; unmatched junction bases: 8.

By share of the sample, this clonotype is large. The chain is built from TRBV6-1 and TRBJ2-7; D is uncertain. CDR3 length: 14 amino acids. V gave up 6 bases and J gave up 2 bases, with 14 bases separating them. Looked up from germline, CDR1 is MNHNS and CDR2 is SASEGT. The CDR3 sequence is CASRLAGSTYEQYF. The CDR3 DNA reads TGTGCCAGCAGGTTGGCAGGCTCGACCTACGAGCAGTACTTC.

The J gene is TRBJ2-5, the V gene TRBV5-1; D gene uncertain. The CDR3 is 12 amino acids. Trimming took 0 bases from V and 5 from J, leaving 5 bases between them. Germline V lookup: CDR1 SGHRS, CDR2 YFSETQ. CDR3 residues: CASSLGVETQYF. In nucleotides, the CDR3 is TGCGCCAGCAGCTTGGGAGTGGAGACCCAGTACTTC.

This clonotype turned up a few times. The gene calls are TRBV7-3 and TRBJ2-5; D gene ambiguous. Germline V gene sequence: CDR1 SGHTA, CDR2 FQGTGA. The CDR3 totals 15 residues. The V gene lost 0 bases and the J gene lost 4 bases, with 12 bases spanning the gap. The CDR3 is CASSLTNGRGETQYF. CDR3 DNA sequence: TGTGCCAGCAGCTTAACCAACGGGCGAGGAGAGACCCAGTACTTC. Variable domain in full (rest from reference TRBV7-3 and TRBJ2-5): GAGVSQTPSNKVTEKGKYVELRCDPISGHTALYWYRQSLGQGPEFLIYFQGTGAADDSGLPNDRFFAVRPEGSVSTLKIQRTERGDSAVYLCASSLTNGRGETQYFGPGTRLLVL.

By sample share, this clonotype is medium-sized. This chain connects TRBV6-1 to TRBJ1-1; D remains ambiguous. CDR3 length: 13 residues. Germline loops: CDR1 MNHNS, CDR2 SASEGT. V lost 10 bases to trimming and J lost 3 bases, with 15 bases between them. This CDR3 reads CATEGSRDTEAFF. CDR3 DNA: TGTGCCACTGAGGGATCTAGAGACACTGAAGCTTTCTTT.

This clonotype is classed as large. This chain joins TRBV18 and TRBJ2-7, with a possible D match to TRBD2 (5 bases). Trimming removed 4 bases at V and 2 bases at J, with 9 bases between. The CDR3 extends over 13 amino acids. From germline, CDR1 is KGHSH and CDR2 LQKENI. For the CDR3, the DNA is TGTGCCAGCTCACTAGACGGGACCTACGAGCAGTACTTC. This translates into CASSLDGTYEQYF.